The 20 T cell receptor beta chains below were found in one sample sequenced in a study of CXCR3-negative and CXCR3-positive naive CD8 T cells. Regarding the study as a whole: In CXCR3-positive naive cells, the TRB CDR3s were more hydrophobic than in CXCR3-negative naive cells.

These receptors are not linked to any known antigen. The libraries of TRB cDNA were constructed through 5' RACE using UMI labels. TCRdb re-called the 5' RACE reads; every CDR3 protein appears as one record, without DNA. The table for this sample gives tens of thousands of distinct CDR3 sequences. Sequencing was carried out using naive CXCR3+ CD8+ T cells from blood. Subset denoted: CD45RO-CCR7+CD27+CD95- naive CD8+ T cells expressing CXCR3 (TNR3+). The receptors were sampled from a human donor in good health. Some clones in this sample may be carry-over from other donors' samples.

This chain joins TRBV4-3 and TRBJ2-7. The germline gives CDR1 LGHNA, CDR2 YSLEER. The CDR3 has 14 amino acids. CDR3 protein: CASSQGVASYEQYF.

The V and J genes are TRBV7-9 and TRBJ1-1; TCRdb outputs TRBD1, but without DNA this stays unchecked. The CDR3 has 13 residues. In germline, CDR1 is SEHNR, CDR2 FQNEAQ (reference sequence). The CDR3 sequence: CATLRDRVFGSFF.

The CDR3 sequence: CASSLEVGYMNTEAFF. The chain employs TRBV7-6 and TRBJ1-1. The length of the CDR3 is 16 residues. Germline V gives CDR1 SGHVS, CDR2 FNYEAQ.

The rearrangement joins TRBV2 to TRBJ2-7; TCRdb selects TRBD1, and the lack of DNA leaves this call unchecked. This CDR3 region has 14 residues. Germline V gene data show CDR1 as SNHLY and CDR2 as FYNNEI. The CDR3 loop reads CAIGGPGGPYEQYF.

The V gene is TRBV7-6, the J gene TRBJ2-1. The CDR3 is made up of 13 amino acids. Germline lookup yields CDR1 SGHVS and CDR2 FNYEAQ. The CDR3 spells CASSLGRYNEQFF.

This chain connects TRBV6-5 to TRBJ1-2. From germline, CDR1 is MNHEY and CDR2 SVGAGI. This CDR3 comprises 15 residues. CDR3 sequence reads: CASSYDGASGYGYTF.

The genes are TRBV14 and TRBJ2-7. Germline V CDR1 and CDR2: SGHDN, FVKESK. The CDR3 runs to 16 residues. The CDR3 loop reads CASSQDVGAASYEQYF. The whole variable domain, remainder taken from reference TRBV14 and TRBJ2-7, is EAGVTQFPSHSVIEKGQTVTLRCDPISGHDNLYWYRRVMGKEIKFLLHFVKESKQDESGMPNNRFLAERTGGTYSTLKVQPAELEDSGVYFCASSQDVGAASYEQYFGPGTRLTVT.

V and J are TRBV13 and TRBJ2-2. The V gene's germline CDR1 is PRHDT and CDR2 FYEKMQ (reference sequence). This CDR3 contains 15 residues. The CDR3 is CASTLGTANTGELFF.

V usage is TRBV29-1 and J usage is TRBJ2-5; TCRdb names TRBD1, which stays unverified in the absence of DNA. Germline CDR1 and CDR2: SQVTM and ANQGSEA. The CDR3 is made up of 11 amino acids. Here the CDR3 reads CSVERDWVKYF.

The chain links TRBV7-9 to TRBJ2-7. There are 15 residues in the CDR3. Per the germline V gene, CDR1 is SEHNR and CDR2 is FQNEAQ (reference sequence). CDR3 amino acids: CASSHLLGGDYEQYF.

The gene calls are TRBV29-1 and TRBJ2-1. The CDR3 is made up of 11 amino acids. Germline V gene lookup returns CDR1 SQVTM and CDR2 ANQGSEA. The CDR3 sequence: CSVDLGSEQFF.

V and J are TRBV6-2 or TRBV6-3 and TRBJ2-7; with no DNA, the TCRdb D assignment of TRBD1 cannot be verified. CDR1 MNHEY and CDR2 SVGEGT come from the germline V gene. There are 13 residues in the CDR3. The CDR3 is CASRMGRYEEQYF.

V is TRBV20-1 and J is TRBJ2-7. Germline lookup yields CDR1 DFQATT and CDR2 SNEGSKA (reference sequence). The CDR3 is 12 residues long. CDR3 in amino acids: CSAAGVIYEQYF.

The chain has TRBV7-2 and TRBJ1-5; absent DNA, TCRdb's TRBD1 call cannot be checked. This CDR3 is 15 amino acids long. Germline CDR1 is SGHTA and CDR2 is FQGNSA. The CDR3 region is CASSLDRLSNQPQHF.

CDR3: CASSPFPSDANYGYTF. V and J are TRBV6-2 or TRBV6-3 and TRBJ1-2. The CDR3 loop spans 16 amino acids. Germline values: CDR1 MNHEY, CDR2 SVGEGT.

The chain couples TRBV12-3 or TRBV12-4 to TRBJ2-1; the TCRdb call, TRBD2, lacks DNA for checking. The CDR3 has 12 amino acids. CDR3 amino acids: CASTEDPDEQFF.

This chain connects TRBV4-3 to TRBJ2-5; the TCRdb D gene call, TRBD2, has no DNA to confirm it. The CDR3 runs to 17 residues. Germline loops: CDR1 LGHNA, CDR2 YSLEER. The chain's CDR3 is CASSFLTSGGMTETQYF.

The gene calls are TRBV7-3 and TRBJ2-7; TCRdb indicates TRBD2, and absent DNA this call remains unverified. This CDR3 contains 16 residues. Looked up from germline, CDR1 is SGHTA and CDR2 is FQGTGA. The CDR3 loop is CASSPIGGQGSYEQYF. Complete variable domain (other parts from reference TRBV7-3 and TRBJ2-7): GAGVSQTPSNKVTEKGKYVELRCDPISGHTALYWYRQSLGQGPEFLIYFQGTGAADDSGLPNDRFFAVRPEGSVSTLKIQRTERGDSAVYLCASSPIGGQGSYEQYFGPGTRLTVT.

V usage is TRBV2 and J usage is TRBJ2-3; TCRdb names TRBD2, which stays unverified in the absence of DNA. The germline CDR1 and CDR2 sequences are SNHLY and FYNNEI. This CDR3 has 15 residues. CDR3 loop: CASEPLAGSTDTQYF.

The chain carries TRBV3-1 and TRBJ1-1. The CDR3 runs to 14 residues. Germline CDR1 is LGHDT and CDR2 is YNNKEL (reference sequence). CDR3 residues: CASSRPDAVTEAFF. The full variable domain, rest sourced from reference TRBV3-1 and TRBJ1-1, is DTAVSQTPKYLVTQMGNDKSIKCEQNLGHDTMYWYKQDSKKFLKIMFSYNNKELIINETVPNRFSPKSPDKAHLNLHINSLELGDSAVYFCASSRPDAVTEAFFGQGTRLTVV.